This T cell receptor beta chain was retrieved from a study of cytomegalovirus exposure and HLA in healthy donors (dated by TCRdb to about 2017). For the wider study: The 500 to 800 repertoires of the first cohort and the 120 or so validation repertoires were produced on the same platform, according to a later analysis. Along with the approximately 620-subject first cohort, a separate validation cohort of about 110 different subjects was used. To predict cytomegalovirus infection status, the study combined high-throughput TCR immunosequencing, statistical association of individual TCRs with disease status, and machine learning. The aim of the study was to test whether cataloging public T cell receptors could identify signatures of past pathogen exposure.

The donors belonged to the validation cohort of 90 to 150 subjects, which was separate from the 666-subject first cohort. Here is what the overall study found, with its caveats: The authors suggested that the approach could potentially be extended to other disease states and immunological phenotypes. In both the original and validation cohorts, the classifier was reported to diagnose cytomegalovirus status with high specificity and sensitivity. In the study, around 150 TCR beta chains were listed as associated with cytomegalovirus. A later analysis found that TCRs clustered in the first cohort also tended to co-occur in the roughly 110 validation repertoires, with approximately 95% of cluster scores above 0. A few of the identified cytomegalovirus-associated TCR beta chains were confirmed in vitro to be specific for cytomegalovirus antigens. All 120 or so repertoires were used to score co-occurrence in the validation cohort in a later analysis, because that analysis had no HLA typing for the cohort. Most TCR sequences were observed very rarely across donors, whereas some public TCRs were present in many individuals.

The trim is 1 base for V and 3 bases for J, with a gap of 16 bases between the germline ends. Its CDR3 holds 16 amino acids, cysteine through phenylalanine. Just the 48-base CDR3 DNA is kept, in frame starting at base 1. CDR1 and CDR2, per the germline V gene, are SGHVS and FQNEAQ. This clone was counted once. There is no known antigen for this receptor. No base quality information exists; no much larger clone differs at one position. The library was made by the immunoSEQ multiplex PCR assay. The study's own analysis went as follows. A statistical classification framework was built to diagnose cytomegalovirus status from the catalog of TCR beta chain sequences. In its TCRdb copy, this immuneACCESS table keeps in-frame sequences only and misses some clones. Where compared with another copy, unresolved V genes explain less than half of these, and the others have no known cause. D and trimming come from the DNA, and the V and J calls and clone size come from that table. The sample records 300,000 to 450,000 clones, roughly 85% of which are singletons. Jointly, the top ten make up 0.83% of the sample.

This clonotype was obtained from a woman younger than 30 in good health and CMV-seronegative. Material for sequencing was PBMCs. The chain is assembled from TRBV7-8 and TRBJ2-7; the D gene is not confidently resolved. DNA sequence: TGTGCCAGCAGCTTAGGAGAAGCCGGCCTAGTCTACGAGCAGTACTTC. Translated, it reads CASSLGEAGLVYEQYF.